The rows below give T cell receptor beta chains drawn from one sample of a study of identical twins. Each CDR3 protein is one row after TCRdb ran MiXCR on the 5' RACE reads. The sample has fewer than 350,000 distinct CDR3 sequences, under 9% seen once. These sequences were also reported in another study, on yellow fever vaccine responses in identical twins.

Sequenced: memory (CD45RO+) T cells sorted from blood. The source is a woman under 30 in good health. Each CDR3 is given with its conserved first and last residue. A D gene is named only where the DNA matches it firmly. For some rows the clone size is stated as once, few or many, or as a class when expanded; others skip it.

V gene: TRBV6-1
J gene: TRBJ1-2
clone size: NA
D gene: NA
CDR3 protein: CASSDPRDYGYTF
CDR3 DNA: TGTGCCAGCAGTGACCCCAGGGACTATGGCTACACCTTC

V gene: TRBV5-4
J gene: TRBJ2-5
clone size: NA
D gene: NA
CDR3 protein: CASSPGGGVETQYF
CDR3 DNA: TGTGCCAGCAGCCCGGGAGGGGGCGTGGAGACCCAGTACTTC

V gene: TRBV7-9
J gene: TRBJ2-1
clone size: many
D gene: NA
CDR3 protein: CASSLKFF
CDR3 DNA: TGTGCCAGCAGCTTAAAGTTCTTC

V gene: TRBV9
J gene: TRBJ2-7
clone size: few
D gene: TRBD2
CDR3 protein: CASSVEPDSGRREQYF
CDR3 DNA: TGTGCCAGCAGCGTAGAACCGGATAGCGGGAGGAGAGAGCAGTACTTC

V gene: TRBV20-1
J gene: TRBJ2-7
clone size: few
D gene: TRBD1
CDR3 protein: CSARGDRETEQYF
CDR3 DNA: TGCAGTGCTAGAGGGGACAGGGAGACCGAGCAGTACTTC

V gene: TRBV4-2
J gene: TRBJ2-6
clone size: NA
D gene: NA
CDR3 protein: CASSEGAGIGSGANVLTF
CDR3 DNA: TGTGCCAGCAGCGAAGGTGCGGGTATAGGCTCTGGGGCCAACGTCCTGACTTTC

V gene: TRBV6-6
J gene: TRBJ2-1
clone size: many
D gene: TRBD1
CDR3 protein: CASRDRGDNEQFF
CDR3 DNA: TGTGCCAGCAGGGACAGGGGAGACAATGAGCAGTTCTTC

V gene: TRBV6-1
J gene: TRBJ2-3
clone size: NA
D gene: TRBD2
CDR3 protein: CASSRAGGLSPDTQYF
CDR3 DNA: TGTGCCAGCAGTAGAGCGGGAGGCCTATCCCCAGATACGCAGTATTTT

V gene: TRBV27
J gene: TRBJ2-3
clone size: few
D gene: NA
CDR3 protein: CASSRRVRADTQYF
CDR3 DNA: TGTGCCAGCAGCCGGAGAGTCCGCGCAGATACGCAGTATTTT

V gene: TRBV4-1
J gene: TRBJ2-6
clone size: NA
D gene: NA
CDR3 protein: CASSQDSVRSSGANVLTF
CDR3 DNA: TGCGCCAGCAGCCAAGATTCCGTCAGGTCTTCTGGGGCCAACGTCCTGACTTTC

V gene: TRBV7-8
J gene: TRBJ2-1
clone size: many
D gene: TRBD2
CDR3 protein: CASSLGFGLAGDEEQFF
CDR3 DNA: TGTGCCAGCAGCTTAGGGTTTGGTCTAGCGGGAGATGAGGAGCAGTTCTTC

V gene: TRBV5-1
J gene: TRBJ2-1
clone size: many
D gene: NA
CDR3 protein: CASSFFAGGETSVYNEQFF
CDR3 DNA: TGCGCCAGCAGCTTTTTCGCAGGGGGTGAGACTAGCGTTTACAATGAGCAGTTCTTC

V gene: TRBV20-1
J gene: TRBJ2-2
clone size: NA
D gene: NA
CDR3 protein: CSARDARGLLAGELFF
CDR3 DNA: TGCAGTGCTAGAGACGCTCGGGGGTTGCTAGCGGGGGAGCTGTTTTTT

V gene: TRBV24-1
J gene: TRBJ2-5
clone size: few
D gene: TRBD2
CDR3 protein: CATSGIAGEGSETQYF
CDR3 DNA: TGTGCCACCAGTGGGATAGCGGGAGAGGGGAGTGAGACCCAGTACTTC

V gene: TRBV18
J gene: TRBJ1-2
clone size: few
D gene: NA
CDR3 protein: CASSPNTGALLNYGYTF
CDR3 DNA: TGTGCCAGCTCACCTAACACAGGAGCCCTCTTAAACTATGGCTACACCTTC

V gene: TRBV19
J gene: TRBJ1-1
clone size: NA
D gene: NA
CDR3 protein: CASGWDLNTEAFF
CDR3 DNA: TGTGCCAGCGGCTGGGATCTGAACACTGAAGCTTTCTTT

V gene: TRBV4-2
J gene: TRBJ2-7
clone size: few
D gene: TRBD2
CDR3 protein: CASSQAGLEPYEQYF
CDR3 DNA: TGTGCCAGCAGCCAAGCTGGACTAGAGCCCTACGAGCAGTACTTC

V gene: TRBV4-1
J gene: TRBJ2-1
clone size: few
D gene: NA
CDR3 protein: CASSRRMEFKDDEQFF
CDR3 DNA: TGCGCCAGCAGCCGTCGTATGGAATTCAAGGACGATGAGCAGTTCTTC

V gene: TRBV6-1
J gene: TRBJ1-5
clone size: many
D gene: TRBD1
CDR3 protein: CASSHTGGGNQPQHF
CDR3 DNA: TGTGCCAGCAGCCACACAGGGGGCGGCAATCAGCCCCAGCATTTT

V gene: TRBV6-1
J gene: TRBJ2-3
clone size: many
D gene: NA
CDR3 protein: CASSQPPGEADTQYF
CDR3 DNA: TGTGCCAGCAGTCAACCGCCGGGCGAGGCAGATACGCAGTATTTT

V gene: TRBV9
J gene: TRBJ1-1
clone size: many
D gene: TRBD1
CDR3 protein: CASSDFQGAPNTEAFF
CDR3 DNA: TGTGCCAGCAGCGATTTTCAGGGGGCACCGAACACTGAAGCTTTCTTT

V gene: TRBV2
J gene: TRBJ2-3
clone size: NA
D gene: NA
CDR3 protein: CASSDRDPSTDTQYF
CDR3 DNA: TGTGCCAGCAGTGATAGGGACCCTAGCACAGATACGCAGTATTTT

V gene: TRBV5-1
J gene: TRBJ2-3
clone size: few
D gene: NA
CDR3 protein: CASSPGNGRTDTQYF
CDR3 DNA: TGCGCCAGCAGCCCCGGGAATGGAAGAACAGATACGCAGTATTTT

V gene: TRBV28
J gene: TRBJ2-6
clone size: NA
D gene: NA
CDR3 protein: CASSFGGGGDGANVLTF
CDR3 DNA: TGTGCCAGCAGTTTCGGAGGAGGGGGGGATGGGGCCAACGTCCTGACTTTC

V gene: TRBV2
J gene: TRBJ2-3
clone size: few
D gene: TRBD1
CDR3 protein: CASSGTRTGGRDTQYF
CDR3 DNA: TGTGCCAGCAGTGGAACAAGGACAGGGGGGAGGGATACGCAGTATTTT

V gene: TRBV7-9
J gene: TRBJ2-2
clone size: NA
D gene: NA
CDR3 protein: CARVTGELFF
CDR3 DNA: TGTGCCAGAGTCACCGGGGAGCTGTTTTTT

V gene: TRBV3-1
J gene: TRBJ1-5
clone size: NA
D gene: NA
CDR3 protein: CASSHGQRNQPQHF
CDR3 DNA: TGTGCCAGCAGCCATGGGCAGAGAAATCAGCCCCAGCATTTT

V gene: TRBV2
J gene: TRBJ1-5
clone size: few
D gene: NA
CDR3 protein: CASSEGGDSNQPQHF
CDR3 DNA: TGTGCCAGCAGTGAAGGCGGGGATAGCAATCAGCCCCAGCATTTT

V gene: TRBV5-1
J gene: TRBJ1-2
clone size: many
D gene: NA
CDR3 protein: CASSADIGGGYTF
CDR3 DNA: TGCGCCAGCAGCGCGGATATCGGGGGTGGCTACACCTTC

V gene: TRBV15
J gene: TRBJ2-6
clone size: many
D gene: NA
CDR3 protein: CATSRIQLAQVSGANVLTF
CDR3 DNA: TGTGCCACCAGCAGAATCCAACTAGCCCAAGTCTCTGGGGCCAACGTCCTGACTTTC

V gene: TRBV7-9
J gene: TRBJ2-2
clone size: many
D gene: TRBD1
CDR3 protein: CASSYGTGSGELFF
CDR3 DNA: TGTGCCAGCAGCTACGGGACAGGGTCCGGGGAGCTGTTTTTT

V gene: TRBV6-1
J gene: TRBJ1-2
clone size: many
D gene: NA
CDR3 protein: CASSGGGNYGYTF
CDR3 DNA: TGTGCCAGCAGTGGGGGGGGGAACTATGGCTACACCTTC

V gene: TRBV13
J gene: TRBJ2-1
clone size: few
D gene: NA
CDR3 protein: CASSHSWVDFYNEQFF
CDR3 DNA: TGTGCCAGCAGCCATTCGTGGGTAGACTTCTACAATGAGCAGTTCTTC

V gene: TRBV15
J gene: TRBJ1-3
clone size: NA
D gene: NA
CDR3 protein: CATSVSGNTIYF
CDR3 DNA: TGTGCCACCTCCGTGTCTGGAAACACCATATATTTT